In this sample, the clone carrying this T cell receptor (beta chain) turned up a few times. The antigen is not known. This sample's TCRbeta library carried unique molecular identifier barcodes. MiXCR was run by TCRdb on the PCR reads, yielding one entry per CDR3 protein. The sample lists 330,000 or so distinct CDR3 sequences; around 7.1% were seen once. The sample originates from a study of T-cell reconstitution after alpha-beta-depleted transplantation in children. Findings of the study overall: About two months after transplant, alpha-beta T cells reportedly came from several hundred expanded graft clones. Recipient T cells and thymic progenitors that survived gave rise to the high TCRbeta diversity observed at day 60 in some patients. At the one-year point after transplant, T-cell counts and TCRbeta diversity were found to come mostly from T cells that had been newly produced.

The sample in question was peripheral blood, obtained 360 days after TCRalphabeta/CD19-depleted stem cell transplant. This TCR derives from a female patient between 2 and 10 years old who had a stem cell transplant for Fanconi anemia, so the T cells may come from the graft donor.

The CDR3 spells CASSVLENYGYTF. CDR3 nucleotides: TGTGCCAGCAGTGTGCTGGAGAACTATGGCTACACCTTC. The chain links TRBV12-3 or TRBV12-4 to TRBJ1-2, with no clear D. The V end lost 5 bases, the J end lost 2 bases, and 9 bases lay between the germline ends. CDR3 length: 13 residues.